The 5 T cell receptor beta chains below come from one sample, sequenced in a study of shared clonotypes between healthy human individuals. Sequencing was performed with immunoSEQ multiplex PCR; in TCRdb, only in-frame clones are kept and a portion is missing. This sample has approximately 2,000,000 clones, with 85% to 95% found just once. Sequences were obtained from naive CD4+ T cells from PBMCs. Stated subset: CD45RA+ positively selected. Receptor source: a man aged 18 to 29 in good health. Some clones in this sample may be carry-over from other donors' samples.

J is TRBJ2-7 and V is TRBV28; D gene ambiguous. The CDR3 totals 12 residues. CDR1 and CDR2 from the germline V gene are MDHEN and SYDVKM. Trimming shortened V by 8 bases and J by 5 bases, and 13 bases separated the two germline ends. The CDR3 bases are TGTGCCAGCGCCTCGCCCTTGGACGAGCAGTACTTC. Translated: CASASPLDEQYF.

V and J are TRBV6-5 and TRBJ1-5; possible D gene TRBD1, 6 bases. The germline V gene encodes CDR1 MNHEY and CDR2 SVGAGI. This CDR3 comprises 15 residues. V lost 7 bases, J lost 0 bases, and 13 bases lay in between. For the CDR3, the DNA is TGTGCCAGCAATACAGGGCCTTATAGCAATCAGCCCCAGCATTTT. Translated, it gives CASNTGPYSNQPQHF.

The chain is built from TRBV7-9 and TRBJ1-1; D gene unclear. The CDR3 has 14 residues. V gave up 1 base and J gave up 0 bases, with 6 bases separating them. CDR1 is SEHNR, CDR2 FQNEAQ, per germline (reference sequence). DNA of the CDR3: TGTGCCAGCAGCTTAGACACAGTGAACACTGAAGCTTTCTTT. Its translation: CASSLDTVNTEAFF.

This chain links TRBV5-5 with TRBJ1-5; a weak D match, TRBD1 (6 bases). The germline V gene encodes CDR1 SGHKS and CDR2 YYEKEE (reference sequence). Trimming stripped 0 bases from V and 3 bases from J, with 10 bases between. CDR3 size: 15 residues. The DNA of the CDR3 is TGTGCCAGCAGCTTGGCGGGGGCCCTCAATCAGCCCCAGCATTTT. Translating it yields CASSLAGALNQPQHF. The variable domain in full, with the rest retrieved from reference TRBV5-5 and TRBJ1-5, is DAGVTQSPTHLIKTRGQQVTLRCSPISGHKSVSWYQQVLGQGPQFIFQYYEKEERGRGNFPDRFSARQFPNYSSELNVNALLLGDSALYLCASSLAGALNQPQHFGDGTRLSIL.

V gene TRBV6-1 combines with J gene TRBJ1-1; 7 nucleotides line up with TRBD1. Unmatched junction bases numbered 5, after V lost 4 bases and J lost 6 bases. The CDR3 loop spans 13 amino acids. Germline V gene sequence: CDR1 MNHNS, CDR2 SASEGT. The chain's CDR3 is CASSADREAEAFF. CDR3 nucleotide sequence: TGTGCCAGCAGTGCAGACAGGGAGGCTGAAGCTTTCTTT.